This T cell receptor beta chain was sequenced during a study of blood T cell repertoires in COVID-19. Here immunoSEQ multiplex PCR was the method, and the copy in TCRdb shows in-frame clones only, minus some. The table records 150,000 or so clones, around nine tenths of them present only once. Germline loops: CDR1 MNHNS, CDR2 SASEGT. This CDR3 is built from 15 residues. Trimming took 2 bases from V and 0 from J, leaving 11 bases between them. The chain combines TRBV6-1 with TRBJ2-7; D perhaps matches TRBD2 (6 bases). The sequenced sample consisted of peripheral blood. The TCR comes from a woman aged 70-85 years with COVID-19, enrolled during active disease. CDR3 amino acids: CASSERRGASYEQYF. CDR3 DNA sequence: TGTGCCAGCAGTGAAAGGCGGGGAGCCTCCTACGAGCAGTACTTC.